A single sample gave rise to the 26 T cell receptor beta chains below, sequenced in a study of blood T cell repertoires in COVID-19. The table came from immunoSEQ multiplex PCR; TCRdb's copy has only in-frame clones and leaves some out. The sample lists roughly 100,000 clones, over 70% occurring once. Sequenced sample: peripheral blood. All receptors derive from a man older than 75 with active or convalescent COVID-19.

In DNA form, the CDR3 reads TGTGCCAGCAGCCAGGAAAGAGGAACAACTAATGAAAAACTGTTTTTT. Protein sequence: CASSQERGTTNEKLFF. This chain links TRBV3-1 (or the pseudogene TRBV3-2) with TRBJ1-4; D ambiguous. CDR1 is LGHDT, CDR2 YNNKEL, per germline (reference sequence). The CDR3 extends over 16 amino acids. Trimming removed 3 bases at V and 0 bases at J, with 11 bases between.

The rearrangement joins TRBV28 to TRBJ1-3, with D hard to call. Germline V gene data show CDR1 as MDHEN and CDR2 as SYDVKM. The CDR3 has 14 amino acids. V lost 3 bases, J lost 4 bases, and 10 bases lay in between. CDR3 in DNA: TGTGCCAGCAGTTTGAGGCGACTCGGAAACACCATATATTTT. Protein product: CASSLRRLGNTIYF.

This sequence joins TRBV12-3 or TRBV12-4 and TRBJ1-6, with D possibly TRBD1 on 5 matching bases. CDR3 length: 13 residues. Trimming took off 3 bases at V and 6 bases at J, with 6 bases between the two ends. CDR3 bases: TGTGCCAGCAGTTTGGGGGGTAATTCACCCCTCCACTTT. Protein: CASSLGGNSPLHF.

The chain couples TRBV2 to TRBJ2-2; D may be TRBD1 (6 bases). Germline V CDR1 and CDR2: SNHLY, FYNNEI. There are 15 residues in the CDR3. V dropped 7 bases and J dropped 1 base, with 13 bases sitting between them. This CDR3 is CASTSQGWNTGELFF. As DNA, the CDR3 is TGTGCCAGCACATCCCAGGGGTGGAACACCGGGGAGCTGTTTTTT. The variable domain in full, completed from reference TRBV2 and TRBJ2-2, reads EPEVTQTPSHQVTQMGQEVILRCVPISNHLYFYWYRQILGQKVEFLVSFYNNEISEKSEIFDDQFSVERPDGSNFTLKIRSTKLEDSAMYFCASTSQGWNTGELFFGEGSRLTVL.

The V call is TRBV7-2, the J call TRBJ2-3; 11 bases map to TRBD2. Germline V gene sequence: CDR1 SGHTA, CDR2 FQGNSA. This CDR3 spans 16 amino acids. V lost 4 bases to trimming and J lost 1 base; unmatched junction nucleotides: 4. CDR3 sequence reads: CASSSLAGGRTDTQYF. The CDR3 nucleotides are TGTGCCAGCAGCTCTCTAGCGGGGGGACGCACAGATACGCAGTATTTT.

The V call is TRBV27, the J call TRBJ1-6, with TRBD1 matching 9 bases. CDR3 length: 16 residues. The V and J ends lost 5 bases and 7 bases, in that order; junction bases with no gene match: 9. The germline V gene has CDR1 MNHEY and CDR2 SMNVEV (reference sequence). The CDR3 DNA reads as TGTGCCAGCAGTAGAGGACAGGGGTCGGGGAATTCACCCCTCCACTTT. This encodes CASSRGQGSGNSPLHF.

The chain recombines TRBV7-9 with TRBJ2-2; a weak D match, TRBD1 (5 bases). V lost 5 bases to trimming and J lost 6 bases, with 16 bases between them. Germline CDR1 and CDR2: SEHNR and FQNEAQ (reference sequence). The CDR3 loop spans 15 amino acids. Here the CDR3 reads CASSPSTAAAGELFF. The CDR3 coding sequence is TGTGCCAGCAGCCCGTCGACAGCCGCCGCCGGGGAGCTGTTTTTT.

This sequence joins TRBV28 and TRBJ2-5, with TRBD1 matching 10 bases. Germline V gene data show CDR1 as MDHEN and CDR2 as SYDVKM. The CDR3 has 17 residues. J lost 5 bases, V lost 4 bases, and 13 bases had no gene match. The CDR3 loop reads CASSSYSTGGLRETQYF. The DNA for the CDR3 is TGTGCCAGCAGTTCCTATTCGACAGGGGGCTTGCGGGAGACCCAGTACTTC. The full variable domain, with the rest looked up from reference TRBV28 and TRBJ2-5, is DVKVTQSSRYLVKRTGEKVFLECVQDMDHENMFWYRQDPGLGLRLIYFSYDVKMKEKGDIPEGYSVSREKKERFSLILESASTNQTSMYLCASSSYSTGGLRETQYFGPGTRLLVL.

V and J are TRBV19 and TRBJ1-5; a weak D match, TRBD1 (5 bases). The CDR3 has 18 residues. With 6 bases removed from V and 4 bases from J, the gap between germline ends came to 25 bases. Germline V CDR1 and CDR2: LNHDA, SQIVND (reference sequence). CDR3: CASSRRQAGWEGNQPQHF. CDR3 nucleotides: TGTGCCAGTAGCCGAAGGCAGGCGGGCTGGGAGGGGAATCAGCCCCAGCATTTT.

The rearrangement links TRBV10-1 to TRBJ2-4; maybe TRBD2 (5 bases). The germline CDR1 and CDR2 sequences are WNHNN and SYGVQD (reference sequence). The ends were cut back, 8 bases at V and 1 base at J, with 12 bases in the middle. This CDR3 is 14 amino acids long. CDR3 sequence (DNA): TGCGCCAGCGGTGGGAGCGCCGCCAAAAACATTCAGTACTTC. Translated: CASGGSAAKNIQYF.

This clone appeared once. The CDR3 loop reads CASSSEQGPPTDTQYF. Written as DNA, the CDR3 is TGCGCCAGCAGCTCTGAACAGGGCCCCCCCACAGATACGCAGTATTTT. The chain is built from TRBV5-1 and TRBJ2-3, with D maybe TRBD1 (6 bases). The germline CDR1 and CDR2 sequences are SGHRS and YFSETQ. Trimming cost V 3 bases and J 2 bases, with 16 bases left between them. This CDR3 has 16 residues.

The chain has TRBV7-2 and TRBJ2-7, with 12 bases matching TRBD2. This CDR3 spans 17 amino acids. The germline gives CDR1 SGHTA, CDR2 FQGNSA. V lost 1 base and J lost 4; bases outside the gene matches: 8. The CDR3 DNA reads as TGTGCCAGCAGCTTAGTAACTAGCGGGGGGTTTGGGTACGAGCAGTACTTC. Its protein product is CASSLVTSGGFGYEQYF.

This rearrangement joins TRBV6-4 to TRBJ2-7, with TRBD2 matching 13 bases. This CDR3 is built from 15 residues. Germline CDR1 reads MRHNA; CDR2 reads SNTAGT. The ends lost 4 bases at V and 6 bases at J; junction bases unmatched: 6. The CDR3, as DNA: TGTGCCAGCAGTGTCACTAGCGGGGGGGCCGGCGAGCAGTACTTC. The encoded protein is CASSVTSGGAGEQYF.

V and J are TRBV5-1 and TRBJ2-3, with 9 bases identical to TRBD2. Trimming took 0 bases from V and 4 from J; bases not matched to a gene: 9. In germline, CDR1 is SGHRS, CDR2 YFSETQ. The CDR3 is 17 amino acids. As DNA, the CDR3 is TGCGCCAGCAGCTTGGGGGTAGCGGGGGCCTTGCCAGATACGCAGTATTTT. Translation gives CASSLGVAGALPDTQYF. The variable domain in full, completed from reference TRBV5-1 and TRBJ2-3, reads KAGVTQTPRYLIKTRGQQVTLSCSPISGHRSVSWYQQTPGQGLQFLFEYFSETQRNKGNFPGRFSGRQFSNSRSEMNVSTLELGDSALYLCASSLGVAGALPDTQYFGPGTRLTVL.

This rearrangement joins TRBV18 to TRBJ2-3, with a weak D call TRBD2 (6 bases). The germline V gene encodes CDR1 KGHSH and CDR2 LQKENI. V lost 2 bases, J lost 5 bases, and 8 bases lay in between. The CDR3 sequence is 13 residues long. CDR3 nucleotides: TGTGCCAGCTCACCAATCGGGGGAGATACGCAGTATTTT. The encoded protein is CASSPIGGDTQYF.

In its sample, this clone was seen once. CDR3 in DNA: TGTGCCAGCAGTGAATGGGGGGAAGGGCAGCCCCAGCATTTT. It codes for CASSEWGEGQPQHF. The rearrangement links TRBV6-1 to TRBJ1-5; D is perhaps TRBD1 (5 bases). Germline V CDR1 and CDR2: MNHNS, SASEGT. This CDR3 is built from 14 residues. V was pared by 2 bases and J by 7 bases, with 12 bases between.

The chain links TRBV2 to TRBJ1-2; 11 positions agree with TRBD1. The CDR3 loop spans 13 amino acids. The germline V gene has CDR1 SNHLY and CDR2 FYNNEI. V was pared by 8 bases and J by 8 bases, with 7 bases of the junction left unmatched. The CDR3 bases are TGTGCCAGCTATCCGGGACAGGGGGTGGGCTACACCTTC. It codes for CASYPGQGVGYTF. The whole variable domain, remainder taken from reference TRBV2 and TRBJ1-2, is EPEVTQTPSHQVTQMGQEVILRCVPISNHLYFYWYRQILGQKVEFLVSFYNNEISEKSEIFDDQFSVERPDGSNFTLKIRSTKLEDSAMYFCASYPGQGVGYTFGSGTRLTVV.

This chain connects TRBV11-2 to TRBJ1-4, with D perhaps TRBD1 (6 bases). The CDR3 has 15 amino acids. Trimming cost V 0 bases and J 8 bases, with 13 bases left between them. Germline lookup yields CDR1 SGHAT and CDR2 FQNNGV. CDR3 in DNA: TGTGCCAGCAGCTTAGAGGTGGGGGCCGGAGAAAAACTGTTTTTT. Protein sequence: CASSLEVGAGEKLFF.

The chain combines TRBV11-2 with TRBJ1-1, with 7 bases fitting TRBD1. Germline-derived CDR1 and CDR2 are SGHAT and FQNNGV. This CDR3 comprises 16 residues. The V gene end was trimmed by 4 bases and the J gene end by 3 bases; junction bases not matched to a gene: 11. CDR3 sequence: CASSSRRGQVDTEAFF. The CDR3 DNA follows: TGTGCCAGCAGCTCGAGAAGGGGGCAGGTGGACACTGAAGCTTTCTTT.

The CDR3 DNA reads as TGTGCCAGCAGTGCCCTACAGGGGGCGAAAGAAAAACTGTTTTTT. It codes for CASSALQGAKEKLFF. V and J are TRBV6-6 and TRBJ1-4; the match to TRBD1 covers 9 bases. The germline V gene has CDR1 MNHNY and CDR2 SVGAGI (reference sequence). Losses at the gene ends were 5 bases for V and 8 bases for J; bases not matched to a gene: 9. The CDR3 totals 15 residues.

The chain is built from TRBV7-8 and TRBJ1-5; no firm D call. Germline V gene data show CDR1 as SGHVS and CDR2 as FQNEAQ. The CDR3 has 16 residues. The V end was cut by 1 base, the J end by 4 bases, with 14 bases between. The CDR3 here is CASSLVGRELNQPQHF. CDR3 DNA sequence: TGTGCCAGCAGCTTAGTTGGGAGGGAACTTAATCAGCCCCAGCATTTT.

The V and J genes are TRBV5-1 and TRBJ2-5; possibly TRBD1 for D (6 bases). The germline CDR1 and CDR2 sequences are SGHRS and YFSETQ. Trimming took off 2 bases at V and 1 base at J, with 9 bases between the two ends. This CDR3 has 14 amino acids. The CDR3 region has the DNA TGCGCCAGCAGCTTCACAGGGTCCCAAGAGACCCAGTACTTC. As protein: CASSFTGSQETQYF.

The chain uses TRBV9 and TRBJ1-2; D may be TRBD1 (5 bases). The CDR3 runs 14 residues. The germline V gene has CDR1 SGDLS and CDR2 YYNGEE. Trimming cost V 3 bases and J 11 bases, with 20 bases left between them. CDR3 protein: CASSALDTDLGYTF. CDR3 DNA: TGTGCCAGCAGCGCCCTGGACACCGATTTAGGGTACACCTTC.

J is TRBJ1-6 and V is TRBV19, with a possible D match to TRBD1 (6 bases). The CDR3 loop spans 15 amino acids. V was trimmed by 6 bases and J by 8 bases, leaving 17 bases between them. Germline assignment: CDR1 LNHDA and CDR2 SQIVND (reference sequence). The DNA for the CDR3 is TGTGCCAGTAGGAGCCACAGGGACATCGATTCACCCCTCCACTTT. Translated, it gives CASRSHRDIDSPLHF.

This chain links TRBV7-2 with TRBJ1-6, with 9 bases lining up with TRBD1. The CDR3 has 15 amino acids. Germline CDR1 reads SGHTA; CDR2 reads FQGNSA. J was trimmed by 8 bases and V by 1 base; bases with no gene match: 3. In nucleotides, the CDR3 is TGTGCCAGCAGCTTAGACAGGGGGCTGGATTCACCCCTCCACTTT. The encoded protein is CASSLDRGLDSPLHF.

This sequence joins TRBV9 and TRBJ2-3; TRBD2 agrees at 8 bases. The ends lost 0 bases at V and 5 bases at J; junction bases unmatched: 11. Germline loops: CDR1 SGDLS, CDR2 YYNGEE. This CDR3 is 17 amino acids long. The CDR3: CASSVAGSRGVGDTQYF. DNA of the CDR3: TGTGCCAGCAGCGTAGCGGGGTCGCGGGGGGTTGGAGATACGCAGTATTTT.